These 30 T cell receptor beta chains originate from one sample sequenced in a study of T cells in Graves' hyperthyroidism and ophthalmopathy. Authors of the study amplified TCR beta CDR3 regions from RNA transcripts. When the TCR CDR3 underwent first-round RT-PCR, the HTBI primer set was used. Each CDR3 protein is one row after TCRdb ran MiXCR on the multiplex PCR reads. Among 380,000 or so distinct CDR3 sequences listed, under 20% were seen once. The sample comprised blood. These receptors were obtained from a woman between 18 and 29 years old with Graves' hyperthyroidism.

This clonotype was detected only a few times. The CDR3 does not end in the conserved phenylalanine or tryptophan, so this is likely a read error. The rearrangement joins TRBV20-1 to TRBJ1-5; D is possibly TRBD1 (5 bases). V lost 2 bases and J 7 bases, leaving 15 bases between the germline ends. The germline CDR1 and CDR2 sequences are DFQATT and SNEGSKA (reference sequence). The CDR3 extends over 14 amino acids. The CDR3 DNA is TGCAGTGCTAGAATCGGGGCCGCCAAGCAGCCCCAGCATTCT. Its protein product is CSARIGAAKQPQHS.

Ten or more counts support this clonotype. This chain connects TRBV5-1 to TRBJ1-1, with D perhaps matching TRBD1 (5 bases). Germline CDR1 reads SGHRS; CDR2 reads YFSETQ. CDR3 length equals 14 residues. Between the trimmed V and J ends, which lost 4 bases and 0 bases, there was a span of 10 bases. Here the CDR3 DNA reads TGCGCCAGCAGCAAAGGGACGGTGAACACTGAAGCTTTCTTT. Amino acid sequence: CASSKGTVNTEAFF.

This clonotype was counted many times. This sequence joins TRBV11-2 and TRBJ2-5; 11 nucleotides agree with TRBD2. The J segment lost 2 bases and the V segment lost 4 bases, leaving 0 bases of the junction unmatched. The CDR3 has 14 residues. Germline CDR1 SGHAT, CDR2 FQNNGV. CDR3 sequence: CASSSSGGQETQYF. CDR3 nucleotide sequence: TGTGCCAGCAGCTCTAGCGGGGGGCAAGAGACCCAGTACTTC.

This clonotype was observed many times. The rearrangement links TRBV29-1 to TRBJ1-1; 10 bases fit TRBD1. This CDR3 region has 13 residues. Germline CDR1 reads SQVTM; CDR2 reads ANQGSEA. The V segment lost 7 bases and the J segment 5 bases; nucleotides outside the gene matches: 7. The CDR3 spells CSASDRGLTEAFF. The CDR3 coding sequence is TGCAGCGCCTCTGACAGGGGGCTAACTGAAGCTTTCTTT.

This clonotype was seen repeatedly, ten times or more. The chain uses TRBV11-1 and TRBJ1-1; D unresolved. The ends were cut back, 0 bases at V and 4 bases at J, with 6 bases in the middle. Germline V gene data show CDR1 as SGHAT and CDR2 as FQDESV (reference sequence). The CDR3 is made up of 13 amino acids. The CDR3 spells CASSLAFSTEAFF. CDR3 in DNA: TGTGCCAGCAGCTTAGCGTTTAGCACTGAAGCTTTCTTT.

The sample holds many counts of this clonotype. The CDR3: CASSALLTTGYEQYF. In DNA, the CDR3 is TGTGCCAGCAGTGCGCTCTTGACAACAGGGTACGAGCAGTACTTC. This sequence joins TRBV6-1 and TRBJ2-7; D possibly corresponds to TRBD1 (6 bases). V was clipped by 4 bases and J by 4 bases, with 17 bases between them. Germline CDR1 and CDR2: MNHNS and SASEGT. CDR3 length: 15 residues.

This clonotype was picked up a small number of times. A clone one base away is much larger, so this may be a read error. The chain is built from TRBV6-5 and TRBJ2-5; 12 bases align to TRBD2. The CDR3 runs to 15 residues. Germline CDR1 and CDR2: MNHEY and SVGAGI. The CDR3 DNA is TGTGCCAGCAGTGTACTAGCGGGGGGTCAAGAGACCAAGTACTTC. Amino acid sequence: CASSVLAGGQETKYF.

This clonotype was detected ten times or more. This chain uses TRBV30 with TRBJ1-2, with TRBD1 as a possible D gene (6 bases). V lost 5 bases, J lost 5 bases, and 15 bases lay in between. Per the germline V gene, CDR1 is GTSNPN and CDR2 is SVGIG (reference sequence). CDR3 size: 13 residues. The CDR3 here is CAWLRGGLYGYTF. DNA of the CDR3: TGTGCCTGGCTGAGAGGGGGGCTTTATGGCTACACCTTC. The full variable domain, its missing parts supplied by reference TRBV30 and TRBJ1-2, is SQTIHQWPATLVQPVGSPLSLECTVEGTSNPNLYWYRQAAGRGLQLLFYSVGIGQISSEVPQNLSASRPQDRQFILSSKKLLLSDSGFYLCAWLRGGLYGYTFGSGTRLTVV.

The V gene is TRBV5-6, the J gene TRBJ1-1; D remains unclear. CDR1 and CDR2 from the germline V gene are SGHDT and YYEEEE. Between the trimmed V and J ends, which lost 4 bases and 0 bases, there was a span of 10 bases. This CDR3 has 14 residues. The CDR3 DNA follows: TGTGCCAGCAGCGCTGACGGATTGAACACTGAAGCTTTCTTT. Translating gives CASSADGLNTEAFF. Full variable domain (rest looked up from reference TRBV5-6 and TRBJ1-1): DAGVTQSPTHLIKTRGQQVTLRCSPKSGHDTVSWYQQALGQGPQFIFQYYEEEERQRGNFPDRFSGHQFPNYSSELNVNALLLGDSALYLCASSADGLNTEAFFGQGTRLTVV.

V is TRBV5-6 and J is TRBJ2-5, with 7 bases aligning to TRBD1. This CDR3 is built from 14 residues. CDR1 and CDR2 (germline): SGHDT, YYEEEE. V gave up 4 bases and J gave up 5 bases; unmatched junction bases: 8. For the CDR3, the DNA is TGTGCCAGCAGCCCTATACAGGGGCGGGAGACCCAGTACTTC. Its protein product is CASSPIQGRETQYF.

This clonotype was found many times. The genes are TRBV28 and TRBJ2-7; perhaps TRBD1 as D (6 bases). Germline CDR1 reads MDHEN; CDR2 reads SYDVKM. CDR3 size: 16 residues. Trimming removed 6 bases at V and 3 bases at J, with 21 bases between. CDR3 DNA sequence: TGTGCCAGCAGCACCGGCTGGGACATGGATATCTACGAGCAGTACTTC. Translated, it gives CASSTGWDMDIYEQYF.

This clonotype showed up many times. The J gene is TRBJ2-1, the V gene TRBV5-1, with D uncertain. The CDR3 length is 14 residues. Trimming pared 4 bases from V and 8 bases from J, leaving 16 bases between. Looked up from germline, CDR1 is SGHRS and CDR2 is YFSETQ. The CDR3 here is CASSTAYTGDEQFF. In DNA, the CDR3 is TGCGCCAGCAGCACAGCGTACACTGGAGATGAGCAGTTCTTC.

This clonotype turned up a few times. The chain employs TRBV6-4 and TRBJ1-6; possibly TRBD1 for D (5 bases). CDR1 and CDR2 from the germline V gene are MRHNA and SNTAGT. There are 15 residues in the CDR3. The V and J ends lost 4 bases and 6 bases respectively, with 13 bases between them. The CDR3: CASSVTGDSNSPLHF. CDR3 coding DNA: TGTGCCAGCAGTGTCACGGGGGATAGTAATTCACCCCTCCACTTT.

The CDR3 DNA reads as TGTGCCAGCAGCTTAGCTCTAGCTAGCAATTACGAGCAGGACGTC. Encoded protein: CASSLALASNYEQDV. The V call is TRBV7-2, the J call TRBJ2-7, with D tentatively TRBD2 (5 bases). CDR3 size: 15 residues. Germline CDR1 is SGHTA and CDR2 is FQGNSA.

There are many counts of this clonotype. The chain carries TRBV7-3 and TRBJ2-5; TRBD2 might be the D (5 bases). V lost 2 bases, J lost 5 bases, and 12 bases lay in between. The CDR3 has 14 amino acids. Looked up from germline, CDR1 is SGHTA and CDR2 is FQGTGA. CDR3 loop: CASSLFAGAETQYF. Here the CDR3 DNA reads TGTGCCAGCAGCTTATTTGCGGGCGCGGAGACCCAGTACTTC.

This clonotype was found many times. The chain has TRBV7-2 and TRBJ1-2; maybe TRBD1 (5 bases). V gave up 4 bases and J gave up 8 bases, with 11 bases separating them. CDR3 length equals 12 residues. The V gene's germline CDR1 is SGHTA and CDR2 FQGNSA. CDR3 in amino acids: CASSWGLSGYTF. In DNA, the CDR3 is TGTGCCAGCAGCTGGGGACTGTCAGGCTACACCTTC.

This clonotype was recorded many times. V is TRBV7-8 and J is TRBJ2-7; maybe TRBD2 (6 bases). Germline assignment: CDR1 SGHVS and CDR2 FQNEAQ. This CDR3 comprises 15 residues. V dropped 5 bases and J dropped 2 bases, with 16 bases sitting between them. The CDR3 protein is CASSPRAGTAYEQYF. In nucleotides, the CDR3 is TGTGCCAGCAGCCCGCGGGCAGGGACTGCCTACGAGCAGTACTTC.

This clonotype was detected ten times or more. This chain joins TRBV6-5 and TRBJ2-2; D uncertain. The CDR3 loop spans 13 amino acids. Trimming left V 10 bases short and J 6 bases short, with 15 bases between. Germline CDR1 reads MNHEY; CDR2 reads SVGAGI. CDR3 bases: TGTGCCACCAGAGCCAGTAGAGCCGGGGAGCTGTTTTTT. Translated: CATRASRAGELFF.

The rearrangement uses TRBV24-1 and TRBJ1-1; the D gene is possibly TRBD1 (5 bases). Per the germline V gene, CDR1 is KGHDR and CDR2 is SFDVKD. The CDR3 consists of 12 residues. V dropped 2 bases and J dropped 7 bases, with 7 bases sitting between them. The CDR3 is CATSDWRGEAFF. The DNA for the CDR3 is TGTGCCACCAGTGATTGGAGGGGTGAAGCTTTCTTT.

The table lists this clonotype with many counts. V gene TRBV18 combines with J gene TRBJ2-7, with D unresolved. V lost 8 bases to trimming and J lost 2 bases, with 13 bases between them. CDR1 is KGHSH, CDR2 LQKENI, per germline. The length of the CDR3 is 13 residues. This chain's CDR3 is CASSPGQTYEQYF. The CDR3 DNA sequence: TGTGCCAGCAGTCCGGGTCAAACCTACGAGCAGTACTTC.

This clonotype came up once. V is TRBV12-3 or TRBV12-4 and J is TRBJ2-7; the match to TRBD1 covers 11 bases. The CDR3 has 15 residues. After removal of 7 bases from V and 4 bases from J, the junction contained 9 bases not matched to a gene. CDR3 protein: CASTYLGDRGYEQYF. CDR3 bases: TGTGCCAGCACCTACCTTGGGGACAGGGGGTACGAGCAGTACTTC.

This clonotype was detected ten times or more. This rearrangement joins TRBV29-1 to TRBJ1-1, with TRBD1 identical over 8 bases. J gave up 1 base and V 7 bases, and 11 bases lay outside the gene matches. Germline V gene data show CDR1 as SQVTM and CDR2 as ANQGSEA. This CDR3 is built from 15 residues. The CDR3: CSASNTGTGNTEAFF. CDR3 coding DNA: TGCAGCGCCTCAAATACCGGGACAGGGAACACTGAAGCTTTCTTT.

There are many counts of this clonotype. The J gene is TRBJ2-5, the V gene TRBV20-1; D uncertain. The V gene's germline CDR1 is DFQATT and CDR2 SNEGSKA (reference sequence). The CDR3 length is 11 residues. V shed 3 bases and J shed 5 bases, with 7 bases lying between them. CDR3 sequence reads: CSARLGETQYF. The CDR3 bases are TGCAGTGCTAGGTTGGGGGAGACCCAGTACTTC.

This clonotype is labeled medium-sized (0.01 to 0.1%). This sequence joins TRBV20-1 and TRBJ1-5; tentatively, D is TRBD1 (5 bases). The CDR3 is made up of 14 amino acids. The V and J ends lost 1 base and 4 bases respectively, with 11 bases between them. Germline CDR1 reads DFQATT; CDR2 reads SNEGSKA (reference sequence). CDR3 protein: CSARGPTENQPQHF. CDR3 nucleotide sequence: TGCAGTGCTAGAGGTCCGACAGAGAATCAGCCCCAGCATTTT.

There are many counts of this clonotype. The V gene is TRBV6-1, the J gene TRBJ1-5; D gene uncertain. This CDR3 is built from 14 residues. Per germline, CDR1 MNHNS and CDR2 SASEGT. Trimming removed 2 bases at V and 6 bases at J, with 11 bases between. The CDR3 reads CASSEMQEPQPQHF. CDR3 nucleotide sequence: TGTGCCAGCAGTGAAATGCAGGAACCTCAGCCCCAGCATTTT.

This clonotype came up many times. The chain links TRBV12-3 or TRBV12-4 to TRBJ1-2, with a weak D call TRBD1 (6 bases). The CDR3 contains 17 residues. V lost 5 bases, J lost 2 bases, and 21 bases lay in between. The CDR3 protein is CASSPLPRGGGNYGYTF. The CDR3 DNA reads as TGTGCCAGCAGTCCACTCCCTCGAGGGGGAGGAAACTATGGCTACACCTTC.

The table lists this clonotype with many counts. The chain is built from TRBV5-1 and TRBJ1-1, with D possibly being TRBD1 (6 bases). In germline, CDR1 is SGHRS, CDR2 YFSETQ. V gave up 7 bases and J gave up 3 bases, with 13 bases separating them. There are 13 residues in the CDR3. CDR3 nucleotides: TGCGCCAGCTCTCTTAGGGGGGACACTGAAGCTTTCTTT. Its protein is CASSLRGDTEAFF.

In its sample, this clonotype was seen a few times. The chain combines TRBV9 with TRBJ1-2, with unresolved D. Looked up from germline, CDR1 is SGDLS and CDR2 is YYNGEE. The CDR3 is made up of 16 amino acids. The ends were cut back, 0 bases at V and 6 bases at J, with 18 bases in the middle. The CDR3 DNA sequence: TGTGCCAGCAGCGTAGCTAATAGAGTGGCAGTACATGGCTACACCTTC. Protein: CASSVANRVAVHGYTF.

This clonotype has more than one count but fewer than ten. This sequence joins TRBV2 and TRBJ2-2; TRBD1 agrees at 7 bases. J gave up 3 bases and V 1 base, and 2 bases lay outside the gene matches. The CDR3 is 15 amino acids. CDR1 is SNHLY and CDR2 is FYNNEI in the germline V gene. CDR3 region: CASSEEGADTGELFF. The CDR3 bases are TGTGCCAGCAGTGAAGAGGGGGCGGACACCGGGGAGCTGTTTTTT.

This clonotype showed up many times. The rearrangement links TRBV28 to TRBJ1-1; D is unresolved. The germline gives CDR1 MDHEN, CDR2 SYDVKM. The CDR3 runs to 13 residues. Between the trimmed V and J ends, which lost 6 bases and 0 bases, there was a span of 8 bases. DNA of the CDR3: TGTGCCAGCAGCTTAGCTGTGAACACTGAAGCTTTCTTT. It codes for CASSLAVNTEAFF.